What follows are 9 T cell receptor beta chains derived from one specimen sequenced in a study of blood T cell repertoires in COVID-19. Data came from immunoSEQ multiplex PCR; TCRdb stores just in-frame clones and leaves some out. The sample lists 150,000 to 200,000 clones; about 85% were seen once. The specimen sequenced was peripheral blood. The receptors stem from a man aged 60-69 years with active or convalescent COVID-19.

CDR3 DNA sequence: TGTGCCAGCTCACCACCGGGCTTTAGCAATCAGCCCCAGCATTTT. This sequence encodes CASSPPGFSNQPQHF. The chain carries TRBV18 and TRBJ1-5; D gene uncertain. The CDR3 extends over 15 amino acids. Germline loops: CDR1 KGHSH, CDR2 LQKENI. V was pared by 0 bases and J by 0 bases, with 6 bases between.

The rearrangement links TRBV14 to TRBJ2-2; tentatively, D is TRBD1 (6 bases). In germline, CDR1 is SGHDN, CDR2 FVKESK. The V end was cut by 5 bases, the J end by 8 bases, with 12 bases between. The CDR3 contains 13 residues. The DNA of the CDR3 is TGTGCCAGCAGCACCCTACAGGGAGGGGAGCTGTTTTTT. It translates to CASSTLQGGELFF.

The chain links TRBV4-1 to TRBJ2-1; 10 bases are shared with TRBD1. Germline V CDR1 and CDR2: MGHRA, YSYEKL. V trimming: 6 bases; J trimming: 9 bases; junction bases outside the gene matches: 5. This CDR3 has 13 amino acids. This chain's CDR3 is CASRSTGGSEQFF. In nucleotides, the CDR3 is TGCGCCAGCAGGTCGACAGGGGGCAGTGAGCAGTTCTTC.

About this clone: A read error may account for a junction end that differs from germline. V gene TRBV20-1 combines with J gene TRBJ1-6, with D perhaps matching TRBD1 (5 bases). Germline CDR1 is DFQATT and CDR2 is SNEGSKA (reference sequence). The length of the CDR3 is 11 residues. CDR3 bases: TGCAGTGCCTCAGACGGGACTTCACGGACTTTT. Protein product: CSASDGTSRTF.

This clone has only one observation. J is TRBJ2-7 and V is TRBV6-1; 7 bases are shared with TRBD1. The CDR3 sequence is 15 residues long. J lost 5 bases, V lost 1 base, and 8 bases had no gene match. Germline CDR1 MNHNS, CDR2 SASEGT. The chain's CDR3 is CASSEEVTGTHEQYF. The CDR3 DNA follows: TGTGCCAGCAGTGAAGAGGTGACAGGGACCCACGAGCAGTACTTC.

This clone has only one observation. The chain uses TRBV4-2 and TRBJ1-4; 8 bases agree with TRBD1. The J segment lost 7 bases and the V segment lost 4 bases, leaving 11 bases of the junction unmatched. This CDR3 spans 16 amino acids. Germline CDR1 reads LGHNA; CDR2 reads YNFKEQ. CDR3 bases: TGTGCCAGCAGCCCCCCCCCGGCAGGGGGCCGTGAAAAACTGTTTTTT. This codes for CASSPPPAGGREKLFF.

The chain has TRBV18 and TRBJ1-4, with 7 bases lining up with TRBD1. Trimming removed 3 bases from V and 5 bases from J; junction bases left unmatched: 6. The CDR3 has 15 residues. Germline values: CDR1 KGHSH, CDR2 LQKENI. This CDR3 reads CASSPWRQGNEKLFF. Here the CDR3 DNA reads TGTGCCAGCTCACCTTGGAGACAGGGAAATGAAAAACTGTTTTTT.

This clone was counted once. The J gene is TRBJ2-7, the V gene TRBV6-5; 7 bases are shared with TRBD1. Looked up from germline, CDR1 is MNHEY and CDR2 is SVGAGI. CDR3 length: 13 amino acids. Trimming cost V 6 bases and J 3 bases; bases outside gene matches: 5. DNA for the CDR3: TGTGCCAGCAGAAATCGGGACAGCTACGAGCAGTACTTC. Protein product: CASRNRDSYEQYF.

The chain carries TRBV20-1 and TRBJ1-2; D unresolved. The CDR3 runs 11 residues. Germline V gene sequence: CDR1 DFQATT, CDR2 SNEGSKA (reference sequence). V lost 4 bases to trimming and J lost 5 bases, with 8 bases between them. CDR3 residues: CSAIDGYGYTF. DNA of the CDR3: TGCAGTGCTATAGACGGTTATGGCTACACCTTC.